This T cell receptor beta chain is drawn from a study of T-cell memory formation after mild COVID-19. This CDR3 region has 15 residues. From germline, CDR1 is DFQATT and CDR2 SNEGSKA (reference sequence). V shed 3 bases and J shed 0 bases, with 14 bases lying between them. TCRdb reprocessed the 5' RACE reads with MiXCR, giving one entry per CDR3 protein. The sample contains 350,000 to 500,000 distinct CDR3 sequences, 20% of which appear only once. The table lists this clonotype with a few counts. This receptor was obtained from an adult woman who had mild COVID-19 (a few samples of this study predate the infection). Cell type and time point are not known. V and J are TRBV20-1 and TRBJ1-1, with a possible D match to TRBD1 (6 bases). Sequences were obtained from PBMCs or a T cell subset sorted from them (not recorded which). The CDR3 sequence: CSASLQGRMNTEAFF. The CDR3 nucleotides read TGCAGTGCTAGTCTACAGGGCCGAATGAACACTGAAGCTTTCTTT.